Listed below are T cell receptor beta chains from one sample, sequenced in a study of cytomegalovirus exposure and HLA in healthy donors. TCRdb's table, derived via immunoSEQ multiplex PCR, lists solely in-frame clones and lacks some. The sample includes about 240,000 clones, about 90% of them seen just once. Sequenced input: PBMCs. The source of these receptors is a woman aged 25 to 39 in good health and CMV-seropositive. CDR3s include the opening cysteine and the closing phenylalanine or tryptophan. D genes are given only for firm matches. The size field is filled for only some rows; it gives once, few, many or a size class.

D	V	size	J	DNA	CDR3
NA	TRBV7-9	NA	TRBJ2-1	TGTGCCAGCAGCTATAGCGTTGCGTCCTACAATGAGCAGTTCTTC	CASSYSVASYNEQFF
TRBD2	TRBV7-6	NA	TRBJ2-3	TGTGCCAGCAGCTTAGGTCCAGCGGGATCCACAGATACGCAGTATTTT	CASSLGPAGSTDTQYF
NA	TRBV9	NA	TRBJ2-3	TGTGCCAGCAGCCCCTTCACAGATACGCAGTATTTT	CASSPFTDTQYF
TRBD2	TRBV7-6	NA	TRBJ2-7	TGTGCCAGCAGCCCGGGGGGGGTGCCTGTCTACGAGCAGTACTTC	CASSPGGVPVYEQYF
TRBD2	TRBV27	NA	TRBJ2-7	TGTGCCAGCAGGCTAGCGGGAGATCGGTCCTACGAGCAGTACTTC	CASRLAGDRSYEQYF
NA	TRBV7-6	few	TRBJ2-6	TGTGCCAGCAAGACTATTTCTGGGGCCAACGTCCTGACTTTC	CASKTISGANVLTF
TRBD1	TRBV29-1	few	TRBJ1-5	TGCAGCGTGACAGGGGACAATCAGCCCCAGCATTTT	CSVTGDNQPQHF
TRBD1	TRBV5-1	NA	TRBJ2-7	TGCGCCAGCAGCTTGGCCGAAGGGACAGGGGCGGCCTACGAGCAGTACTTC	CASSLAEGTGAAYEQYF
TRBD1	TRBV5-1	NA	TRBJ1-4	TGCGCCAGCAGCGCCCCTGACAGGGGAGGCGAAAAACTGTTTTTT	CASSAPDRGGEKLFF
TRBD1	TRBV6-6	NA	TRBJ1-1	TGTGCCAGCAGAGGGACAGTCACTGAAGCTTTCTTT	CASRGTVTEAFF
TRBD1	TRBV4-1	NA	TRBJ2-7	TGCGCCAGCAGCCGGGCGATACCGGGACAGGGTAGCGACGAGCAGTACTTC	CASSRAIPGQGSDEQYF
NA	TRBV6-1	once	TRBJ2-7	TGTGCCAGCAGTGAATCGGGCTACGAGCAGTACTTC	CASSESGYEQYF
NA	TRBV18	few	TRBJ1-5	TGTGCCAGCTCACCGGAGGGCGGTAGCAATCAGCCCCAGCATTTT	CASSPEGGSNQPQHF
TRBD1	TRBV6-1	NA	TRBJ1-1	TGTGCCAGCAGTGAGGGACAGGGGGAAACTGAAGCTTTCTTT	CASSEGQGETEAFF
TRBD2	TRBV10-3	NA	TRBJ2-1	TGTGCCATCAAGGCTAGCGGGAGTAACGAGAATGAGCAGTTCTTC	CAIKASGSNENEQFF
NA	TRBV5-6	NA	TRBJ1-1	TGTGCCAGCAGCTTCGAGGCGCCGAACACTGAAGCTTTCTTT	CASSFEAPNTEAFF
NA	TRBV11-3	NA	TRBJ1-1	TGTGCCAGCAGGGGAGGGGAGAACACTGAAGCTTTCTTT	CASRGGENTEAFF
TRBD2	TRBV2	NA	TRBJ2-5	TGTGCCAGCAGTGAAGCGCAGGGACTAGCGGGAGAAGGACAAGAGACCCAGTACTTC	CASSEAQGLAGEGQETQYF
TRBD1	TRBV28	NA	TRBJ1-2	TGTGCCAGCAGTTTAAGGGGGACAGGGGTGAATGGCTACACCTTC	CASSLRGTGVNGYTF
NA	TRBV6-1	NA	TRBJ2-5	TGTGCCACCGTATCAAGGGGCACCCAAGAGACCCAGTACTTC	CATVSRGTQETQYF
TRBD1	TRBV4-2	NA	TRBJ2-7	TGTGCCAGCAGCCAAGAGAGACAGGGATACGAGCAGTACTTC	CASSQERQGYEQYF
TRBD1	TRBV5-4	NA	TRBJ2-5	TGTGCCAGCAGCCCCGGGACAGCGTACCAAGAGACCCAGTACTTC	CASSPGTAYQETQYF
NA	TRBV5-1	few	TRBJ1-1	TGCGCCAGCAGGCAGGGAAACACTGAAGCTTTCTTT	CASRQGNTEAFF
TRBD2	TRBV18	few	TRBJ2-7	TGTGCCAGCTCACCACTTGGTGGTACTAGCGGGAGACCCTACGAGCAGTACTTC	CASSPLGGTSGRPYEQYF
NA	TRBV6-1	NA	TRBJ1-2	TGTGCCAGCAGTCAGCGTAACTATGGCTACACCTTC	CASSQRNYGYTF
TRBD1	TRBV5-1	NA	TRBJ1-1	TGCGCCAGCAGCTTACAGGGGATGAACACTGAAGCTTTCTTT	CASSLQGMNTEAFF
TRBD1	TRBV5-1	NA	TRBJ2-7	TGCGCCAGCAGCCCACAGACAGGGGGCCCTAGGGAGCAGTACTTC	CASSPQTGGPREQYF
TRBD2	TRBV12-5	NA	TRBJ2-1	TGTGCTAGTGGTTTGGTACTGATAGCGGGGACCCACCCCAATCGTGAGCAGTTCTTC	CASGLVLIAGTHPNREQFF
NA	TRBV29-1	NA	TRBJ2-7	TGCAGCGTTGAAGATAATTCGAGACTTCTGAACGAGCAGTACTTC	CSVEDNSRLLNEQYF